This TCR beta chain was found in a study of cytomegalovirus exposure and HLA in healthy donors. Study-wide results and caveats: The classifier was said to identify cytomegalovirus status with high specificity and sensitivity. Associated with cytomegalovirus, according to the listing, were 150 to 200 TCR beta chains.

CDR1 is MNHEY and CDR2 is SMNVEV in the germline V gene (reference sequence). This CDR3 has 14 residues. Trimming left V 6 bases short and J 8 bases short, with 16 bases between. PCR employed 60 Vbeta and 13 Jbeta primers. Only in-frame clones appear in the TCRdb table, and some are missing; sequencing was by immunoSEQ multiplex PCR. The data contain approximately 100,000 clones, approximately 80% of them singletons. Concerning this clone: Its antigen is not identified.

The receptor comes from a man aged 18 to 35 in good health and CMV-seronegative. The rearrangement uses TRBV27 and TRBJ2-2; D tentatively reads TRBD1 or TRBD2 (6 bases each). Sequencing used PBMCs. The CDR3 nucleotides read TGTGCCAGCAGCTTACAGGGAAGCGGGGGGGAGCTGTTTTTT. Translating it yields CASSLQGSGGELFF.